Sequencing of this TCR beta chain was carried out in a study of T cell responses to AZD1222 COVID-19 vaccine. General study results and limits: With two AZD1222 doses given, Spike-specific TCR breadth and depth both rose. Clonal diversity was possibly underestimated, and the donors were mostly white British, with more females. Just a handful of AZD1222 recipients tested seropositive at baseline.

The CDR3 spans 13 residues. From germline, CDR1 is LNHNV and CDR2 YYDKDF (reference sequence). TCRdb keeps only in-frame clones here, not all; method: immunoSEQ multiplex PCR. This table holds about 150,000 clones, about 91% found once. A word on this clone: The antigen is unknown. One end of the junction fails to match germline, which may point to a read error. Other DNA sequences within the sample encode an identical CDR3.

The clonotype originates from an adult in good health. The chain carries TRBV15 and TRBJ1-1; D may be TRBD1 (6 bases). The specimen comprised peripheral blood, sampled on day 0 of MenACWY control vaccination. This CDR3 reads CATSETGLTEAFF. Written as DNA, the CDR3 is TGCGCCACCAGCGAAACAGGGTTGACTGAAGCTTTCTTT. The variable domain in full, with the rest retrieved from reference TRBV15 and TRBJ1-1, is DAMVIQNPRYQVTQFGKPVTLSCSQTLNHNVMYWYQQKSSQAPKLLFHYYDKDFNNEADTPDNFQSRRPNTSFCFLDIRSPGLGDTAMYLCATSETGLTEAFFGQGTRLTVV.